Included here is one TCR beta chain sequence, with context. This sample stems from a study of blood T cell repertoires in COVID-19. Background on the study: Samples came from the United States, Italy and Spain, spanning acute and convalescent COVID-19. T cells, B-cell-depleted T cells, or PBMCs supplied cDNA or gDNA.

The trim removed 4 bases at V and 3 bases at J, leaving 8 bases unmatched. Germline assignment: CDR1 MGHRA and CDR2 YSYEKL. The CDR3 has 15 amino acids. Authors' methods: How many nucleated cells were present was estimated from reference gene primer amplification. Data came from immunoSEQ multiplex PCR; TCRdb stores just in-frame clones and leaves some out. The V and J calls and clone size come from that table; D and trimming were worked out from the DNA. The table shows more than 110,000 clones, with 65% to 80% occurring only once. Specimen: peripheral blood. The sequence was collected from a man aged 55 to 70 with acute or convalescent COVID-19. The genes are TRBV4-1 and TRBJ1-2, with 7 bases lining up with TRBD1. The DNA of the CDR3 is TGCGCCAGCAGCCGATCTGGGACAGACTACTATGGCTACACCTTC. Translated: CASSRSGTDYYGYTF.